Shown below are 24 T cell receptor beta chains from a single sample sequenced in a study of blood T cell repertoires in COVID-19. Sequenced by immunoSEQ multiplex PCR; TCRdb stores in-frame clones only, minus some. The sample has 65,000 to 85,000 clones; around nine tenths are singletons. The sequencing input was peripheral blood. The receptors here all came from a human donor in a cohort sampled during active COVID-19.

The V call is TRBV9, the J call TRBJ2-3, with 9 bases matching TRBD2. V shed 7 bases, J shed 2 bases, and the junction held 2 bases outside the gene matches. Per the germline V gene, CDR1 is SGDLS and CDR2 is YYNGEE. The CDR3 has 13 amino acids. CDR3 region: CASASGVTDTQYF. The CDR3 DNA sequence: TGTGCCAGCGCTAGCGGGGTCACAGATACGCAGTATTTT.

This chain connects TRBV9 to TRBJ2-2, with D perhaps matching TRBD2 (5 bases). The germline V gene encodes CDR1 SGDLS and CDR2 YYNGEE. The CDR3 spans 15 residues. Trimming removed 3 bases from V and 6 bases from J, with 15 bases in between. The DNA for the CDR3 is TGTGCCAGCAGCGCGATGGACTTTATCTCCGGGGAGCTGTTTTTT. Translated, it gives CASSAMDFISGELFF. The variable domain in full, completed from reference TRBV9 and TRBJ2-2, reads DSGVTQTPKHLITATGQRVTLRCSPRSGDLSVYWYQQSLDQGLQFLIQYYNGEERAKGNILERFSAQQFPDLHSELNLSSLELGDSALYFCASSAMDFISGELFFGEGSRLTVL.

The chain has TRBV20-1 and TRBJ1-2; D not resolved. The V and J ends lost 3 bases and 2 bases respectively, with 10 bases between them. Germline V lookup: CDR1 DFQATT, CDR2 SNEGSKA (reference sequence). This CDR3 comprises 13 residues. CDR3: CSASRVSNYGYTF. The CDR3 region has the DNA TGCAGTGCTAGTCGGGTCTCGAACTATGGCTACACCTTC.

The chain joins TRBV5-1 to TRBJ2-3, with TRBD1 matching over 10 bases. CDR1 is SGHRS, CDR2 YFSETQ, per germline. Trimming took 7 bases from V and 6 from J; bases not matched to a gene: 5. The CDR3 length is 13 residues. The CDR3 DNA is TGCGCCAGCGGGGACAGGGGCTCTGATACGCAGTATTTT. It yields the protein CASGDRGSDTQYF.

The chain is built from TRBV2 and TRBJ2-1; 10 nucleotides match TRBD2. The CDR3 totals 14 residues. The V gene end was trimmed by 7 bases and the J gene end by 6 bases; junction bases not matched to a gene: 6. Germline V gene lookup returns CDR1 SNHLY and CDR2 FYNNEI. The CDR3 coding sequence is TGTGCCAGCAATGTAGCGGGGGGAAGCAATGAGCAGTTCTTC. Amino acid sequence: CASNVAGGSNEQFF.

This chain connects TRBV5-1 to TRBJ2-1; tentative D call: TRBD1 (5 bases). The germline V gene has CDR1 SGHRS and CDR2 YFSETQ. The ends were cut back, 7 bases at V and 8 bases at J, with 16 bases in the middle. This CDR3 contains 13 residues. The CDR3 DNA reads as TGCGCCAGCGCGGACACGTTGAATCATGAGCAGTTCTTC. Translating it yields CASADTLNHEQFF.

About this clone itself: The sample holds other DNA sequences that translate to the same CDR3. The chain couples TRBV7-2 to TRBJ1-2, with a tentative D call TRBD1 (6 bases). Germline assignment: CDR1 SGHTA and CDR2 FQGNSA. Trimming pared 5 bases from V and 2 bases from J, leaving 9 bases between. This CDR3 has 13 residues. The CDR3 coding sequence is TGTGCCAGCAGCCCAGACAGGAACTATGGCTACACCTTC. Residues: CASSPDRNYGYTF. Combining the CDR3 with reference TRBV7-2 and TRBJ1-2 gives the whole variable domain GAGVSQSPSNKVTEKGKDVELRCDPISGHTALYWYRQSLGQGLEFLIYFQGNSAPDKSGLPSDRFSAERTGGSVSTLTIQRTQQEDSAVYLCASSPDRNYGYTFGSGTRLTVV.

The chain joins TRBV28 to TRBJ1-4, with a tentative D call TRBD1 (5 bases). CDR3 size: 15 residues. The ends were cut back, 3 bases at V and 7 bases at J, with 15 bases in the middle. The germline V gene encodes CDR1 MDHEN and CDR2 SYDVKM. The CDR3, as DNA: TGTGCCAGCAGTTTCATACACGGGGGTAGTGAAAAACTGTTTTTT. It codes for CASSFIHGGSEKLFF.

The V gene is TRBV7-9, the J gene TRBJ2-5; 8 nucleotides align to TRBD2. The V gene end was trimmed by 1 base and the J gene end by 3 bases; junction bases not matched to a gene: 4. Germline V gene data show CDR1 as SEHNR and CDR2 as FQNEAQ (reference sequence). There are 15 residues in the CDR3. The CDR3 nucleotides are TGTGCCAGCAGCTTAGGTACCGGGGGGGAAGAGACCCAGTACTTC. Residues: CASSLGTGGEETQYF.

The V and J genes are TRBV29-1 and TRBJ2-2; 7 nucleotides agree with TRBD1. Germline V CDR1 and CDR2: SQVTM, ANQGSEA. Unmatched junction bases numbered 4, after V lost 6 bases and J lost 6 bases. This CDR3 region has 12 residues. In DNA form, the CDR3 reads TGCAGCGTCCAACAGGGGCCCGGGGAGCTGTTTTTT. Protein product: CSVQQGPGELFF.

The rearrangement links TRBV7-2 to TRBJ2-3, with 8 nucleotides matching TRBD2. The CDR3 has 18 residues. Germline-derived CDR1 and CDR2 are SGHTA and FQGNSA. V lost 4 bases and J lost 6; bases outside the gene matches: 18. CDR3 region: CASSSPWGAGGSSDTQYF. CDR3 sequence (DNA): TGTGCCAGCAGCTCCCCATGGGGGGCGGGGGGATCATCTGATACGCAGTATTTT.

The chain is built from TRBV30 and TRBJ1-2, with D hard to call. Germline CDR1 is GTSNPN and CDR2 is SVGIG (reference sequence). Trimming left V 7 bases short and J 0 bases short, with 12 bases between. This CDR3 has 13 amino acids. CDR3 in DNA: TGTGCCTTGCTTGGGCGAACTAACTATGGCTACACCTTC. Translation gives CALLGRTNYGYTF.

This chain links TRBV29-1 with TRBJ2-3; the match to TRBD1 covers 7 bases. Trimming took 5 bases from V and 2 from J; bases not matched to a gene: 7. There are 14 residues in the CDR3. Per germline, CDR1 SQVTM and CDR2 ANQGSEA. The chain's CDR3 is CSVQLGTVTDTQYF. CDR3 in DNA: TGCAGCGTTCAGCTGGGGACAGTCACAGATACGCAGTATTTT.

CDR3 residues: CASSSDRGSQFF. CDR3 bases: TGTGCCAGCAGCTCGGACAGGGGCTCGCAGTTCTTC. The V gene is TRBV7-2, the J gene TRBJ2-1, with 9 nucleotides matching TRBD1. Trimming took 4 bases from V and 12 from J; bases not matched to a gene: 4. Germline CDR1 reads SGHTA; CDR2 reads FQGNSA. CDR3 size: 12 residues.

This clone was observed once. This chain links TRBV7-6 with TRBJ2-3, with D possibly matching TRBD1 (5 bases). Trimming left V 2 bases short and J 1 base short, with 13 bases between. This CDR3 spans 16 amino acids. The germline V gene encodes CDR1 SGHVS and CDR2 FNYEAQ. Written as DNA, the CDR3 is TGTGCCAGCAGCTTAACGGCAGGGAAGGGCACAGATACGCAGTATTTT. This sequence encodes CASSLTAGKGTDTQYF.

The CDR3 DNA sequence: TGCGCCAGCAGCTCGAGGCAGGGTGAAAAACTGTTTTTT. It specifies CASSSRQGEKLFF. The chain uses TRBV5-1 and TRBJ1-4, with a possible D match to TRBD1 (5 bases). Trimming shortened V by 3 bases and J by 7 bases, and 10 bases separated the two germline ends. The germline V gene has CDR1 SGHRS and CDR2 YFSETQ. The CDR3 is 13 amino acids.

The count of this clone is one. This chain connects TRBV6-6 to TRBJ1-1; perhaps TRBD1 as D (6 bases). Trimming left V 5 bases short and J 1 base short, with 17 bases between. Per the germline V gene, CDR1 is MNHNY and CDR2 is SVGAGI (reference sequence). The CDR3 totals 16 residues. The CDR3 nucleotides are TGTGCCAGCAGTCGATTACCCGGACAGACGAACACTGAAGCTTTCTTT. It translates to CASSRLPGQTNTEAFF.

The chain recombines TRBV19 with TRBJ2-3; 8 positions agree with TRBD2. Germline CDR1 and CDR2: LNHDA and SQIVND (reference sequence). This CDR3 has 17 amino acids. V trimming: 7 bases; J trimming: 4 bases; junction bases outside the gene matches: 16. The CDR3 DNA follows: TGTGCCAGTACTCGGGCGGGGAACGGGGGGGCCGCAGATACGCAGTATTTT. Translated: CASTRAGNGGAADTQYF.

The rearrangement uses TRBV29-1 and TRBJ2-7; the match to TRBD1 covers 7 bases. CDR3 length: 14 amino acids. Germline trimming cut 6 bases from V and 6 bases from J; bases unmatched to any gene: 14. From germline, CDR1 is SQVTM and CDR2 ANQGSEA. The CDR3 protein is CSVQIRQGNSEQYF. The DNA for the CDR3 is TGCAGCGTCCAGATTCGACAGGGTAATAGCGAGCAGTACTTC.

The chain carries TRBV4-3 and TRBJ2-7; D gene uncertain. Trimming took off 0 bases at V and 1 base at J, with 10 bases between the two ends. Germline lookup yields CDR1 LGHNA and CDR2 YSLEER. The CDR3 consists of 15 residues. CDR3 protein: CASSQDMELSYEQYF. As DNA, the CDR3 is TGCGCCAGCAGCCAAGATATGGAACTATCCTACGAGCAGTACTTC.

The chain couples TRBV4-2 to TRBJ2-1; D may be TRBD2 (6 bases). The germline V gene encodes CDR1 LGHNA and CDR2 YNFKEQ. V gave up 3 bases and J gave up 2 bases, with 14 bases separating them. The CDR3 is 16 amino acids. The CDR3 bases are TGTGCCAGCAGCCAGGCCGACGGGGAGGCCTACAATGAGCAGTTCTTC. Protein: CASSQADGEAYNEQFF.

The chain uses TRBV5-4 and TRBJ2-3; 14 nucleotides align to TRBD2. The V gene's germline CDR1 is SGHNT and CDR2 YYREEE (reference sequence). The CDR3 runs 19 residues. Unmatched junction bases numbered 14, after V lost 0 bases and J lost 8 bases. The CDR3: CASSLGTSGGIVGRGTQYF. The CDR3 DNA is TGTGCCAGCAGCTTGGGGACTAGCGGGGGGATTGTGGGGCGTGGTACGCAGTATTTT.

For the CDR3, the DNA is TGTGCCAGTAGTATCACACAGGGACCTCGGGTTAACACTGAAGCTTTCTTT. Amino acids: CASSITQGPRVNTEAFF. The chain recombines TRBV19 with TRBJ1-1; perhaps TRBD1 as D (6 bases). V shed 3 bases and J shed 2 bases, with 19 bases lying between them. The CDR3 length is 17 residues. Germline assignment: CDR1 LNHDA and CDR2 SQIVND (reference sequence).

The chain employs TRBV3-1 (or the pseudogene TRBV3-2) and TRBJ1-3; D remains ambiguous. V lost 1 base to trimming and J lost 3 bases, with 13 bases between them. Germline V lookup: CDR1 LGHDT, CDR2 YNNKEL (reference sequence). The CDR3 length is 16 residues. In nucleotides, the CDR3 is TGTGCCAGCAGCCAAGTTCGCGGATTCAGTGGAAACACCATATATTTT. Translated: CASSQVRGFSGNTIYF.